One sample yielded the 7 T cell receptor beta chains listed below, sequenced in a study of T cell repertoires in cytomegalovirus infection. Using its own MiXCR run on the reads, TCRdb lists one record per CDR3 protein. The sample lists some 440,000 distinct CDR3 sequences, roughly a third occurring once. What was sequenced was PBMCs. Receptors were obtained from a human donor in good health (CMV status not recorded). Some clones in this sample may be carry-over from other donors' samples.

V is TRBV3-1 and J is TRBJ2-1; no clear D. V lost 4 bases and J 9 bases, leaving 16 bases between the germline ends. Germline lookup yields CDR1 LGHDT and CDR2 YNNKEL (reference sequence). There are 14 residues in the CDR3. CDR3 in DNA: TGTGCCAGCAGCCGGGCGAGGTCCCCGAGTGAGCAGTTCTTC. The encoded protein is CASSRARSPSEQFF.

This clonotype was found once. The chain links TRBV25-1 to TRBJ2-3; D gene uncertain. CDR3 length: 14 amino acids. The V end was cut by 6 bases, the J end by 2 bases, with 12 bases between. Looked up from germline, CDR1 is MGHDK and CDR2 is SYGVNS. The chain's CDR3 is CASRIPHHTDTQYF. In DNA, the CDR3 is TGTGCCAGCAGGATTCCGCACCACACAGATACGCAGTATTTT.

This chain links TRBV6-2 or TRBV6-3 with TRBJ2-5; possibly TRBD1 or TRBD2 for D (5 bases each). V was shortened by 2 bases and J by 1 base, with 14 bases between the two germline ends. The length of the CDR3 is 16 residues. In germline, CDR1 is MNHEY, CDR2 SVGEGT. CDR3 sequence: CASSYRSRGRQETQYF. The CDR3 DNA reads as TGTGCCAGCAGTTACAGGTCTAGGGGACGCCAAGAGACCCAGTACTTC.

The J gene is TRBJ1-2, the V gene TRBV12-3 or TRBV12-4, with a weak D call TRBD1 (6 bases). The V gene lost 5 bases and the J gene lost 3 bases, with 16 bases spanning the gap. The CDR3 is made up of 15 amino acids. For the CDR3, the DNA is TGTGCCAGCAGTAGCCCCCGGACAGCCTACTATGGCTACACCTTC. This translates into CASSSPRTAYYGYTF.

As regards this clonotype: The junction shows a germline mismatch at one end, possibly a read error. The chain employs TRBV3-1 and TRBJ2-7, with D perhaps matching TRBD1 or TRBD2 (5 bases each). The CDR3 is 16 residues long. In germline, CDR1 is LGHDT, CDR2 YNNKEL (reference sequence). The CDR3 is CAGSPTGEGRTYEQYF. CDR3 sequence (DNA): TGTGCCGGCAGCCCCACCGGTGAGGGGCGTACCTACGAGCAGTACTTC.

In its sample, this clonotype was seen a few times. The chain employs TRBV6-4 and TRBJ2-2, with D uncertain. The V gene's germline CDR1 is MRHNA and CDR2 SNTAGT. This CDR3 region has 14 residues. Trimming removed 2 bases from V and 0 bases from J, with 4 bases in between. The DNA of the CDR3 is TGTGCCAGCAGTGACCGACCGAACACCGGGGAGCTGTTTTTT. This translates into CASSDRPNTGELFF.

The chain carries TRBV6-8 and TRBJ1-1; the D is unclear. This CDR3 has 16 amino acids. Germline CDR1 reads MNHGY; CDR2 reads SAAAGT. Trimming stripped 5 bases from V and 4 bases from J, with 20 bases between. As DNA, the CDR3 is TGTGCCAGCAGTCAAGGCATGACGGGTTTGGGCACTGAAGCTTTCTTT. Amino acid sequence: CASSQGMTGLGTEAFF.